These T cell receptor beta chains were read from a single sample in a study of blood T cell repertoires in COVID-19. The assay was immunoSEQ multiplex PCR, and TCRdb's table has in-frame clones only and misses some. Among 310,000 or so clones, approximately 90% were seen once, and the ten largest hold less than 6%. Sequencing used PBMCs or T cells enriched from blood (not recorded which). The receptors come from a woman aged 25 to 45 who had recovered from COVID-19. Both conserved end residues are part of each CDR3. The D gene is left open where the match is weak. The size of a clone is reported for some rows only, either as once, few or many, or as a class for expanded clones.

TRBD1,TRBV15,NA,TRBJ2-7,CATSRGGTGGGYEQYF,TGTGCCACCAGCAGGGGCGGGACAGGGGGAGGTTACGAGCAGTACTTC
TRBD1,TRBV6-5,NA,TRBJ1-1,CASRDRGGTEAFF,TGTGCCAGCAGGGACAGGGGAGGTACTGAAGCTTTCTTT
NA,TRBV7-2,NA,TRBJ2-3,CASSLLARGGGRADTQYF,TGTGCCAGCAGCCTCCTAGCGCGGGGAGGGGGTAGGGCAGATACGCAGTATTTT
TRBD2,TRBV7-6,NA,TRBJ2-1,CASSRGGSYNEQFF,TGTGCCAGCTCGCGGGGGGGGTCCTACAATGAGCAGTTCTTC
TRBD1,TRBV30,NA,TRBJ1-5,CAWSVQGGRNQPQHF,TGTGCCTGGAGTGTACAGGGGGGTCGCAATCAGCCCCAGCATTTT
NA,TRBV25-1,NA,TRBJ1-3,CASSTQESADTIYF,TGTGCCAGCAGTACACAGGAATCGGCGGACACCATATATTTT
NA,TRBV7-9,NA,TRBJ1-2,CASSPPQTGVLYGYTF,TGTGCCAGCAGCCCCCCCCAGACAGGTGTACTCTATGGCTACACCTTC
TRBD1,TRBV30,NA,TRBJ1-4,CAWSRQGEKLFF,TGTGCCTGGAGCCGACAGGGCGAAAAACTGTTTTTT
NA,TRBV7-8,once,TRBJ1-1,CASSLARGGRRTEAFF,TGTGCCAGCAGCTTAGCGCGGGGGGGGCGGCGCACTGAAGCTTTCTTT
TRBD1,TRBV29-1,once,TRBJ2-5,CSVTTGAYETQYF,TGCAGCGTAACGACAGGGGCGTATGAGACCCAGTACTTC
TRBD1,TRBV27,NA,TRBJ1-5,CASSTGGRDQPQHF,TGTGCCAGCAGTACAGGGGGTAGGGATCAGCCCCAGCATTTT
NA,TRBV10-1,NA,TRBJ2-7,CASSSGSSYEQYF,TGCGCCAGCAGTTCAGGTAGCTCCTACGAGCAGTACTTC
TRBD1,TRBV15,NA,TRBJ2-7,CATSTLGDSYEQYF,TGTGCCACCAGCACCCTGGGGGACAGTTACGAGCAGTACTTC
NA,TRBV19,NA,TRBJ2-1,CASSIVRGARNEQFF,TGTGCCAGTAGTATAGTCAGGGGCGCTCGCAATGAGCAGTTCTTC
TRBD2,TRBV7-8,NA,TRBJ2-1,CASSASGLAGIDEQFF,TGTGCCAGCAGCGCCTCCGGACTAGCGGGGATCGATGAGCAGTTCTTC
NA,TRBV4-2,NA,TRBJ2-7,CASSQGPGEQYF,TGTGCCAGCAGCCAAGGGCCGGGCGAGCAGTACTTC
TRBD1,TRBV30,NA,TRBJ1-2,CACRRDRPYGYTF,TGTGCCTGCCGCCGGGACAGACCCTATGGCTACACCTTC